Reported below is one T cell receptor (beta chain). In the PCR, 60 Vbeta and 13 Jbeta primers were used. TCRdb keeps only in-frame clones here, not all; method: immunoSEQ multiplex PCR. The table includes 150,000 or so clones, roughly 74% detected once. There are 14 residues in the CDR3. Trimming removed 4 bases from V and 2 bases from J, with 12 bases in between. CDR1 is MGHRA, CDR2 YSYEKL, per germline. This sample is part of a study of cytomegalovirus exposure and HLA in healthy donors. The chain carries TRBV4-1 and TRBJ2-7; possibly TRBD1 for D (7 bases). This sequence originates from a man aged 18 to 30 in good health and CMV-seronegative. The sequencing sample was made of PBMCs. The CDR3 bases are TGCGCCAGCAGCCTCGCGGGACAGCCCTACGAGCAGTACTTC. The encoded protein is CASSLAGQPYEQYF.